This TCR beta chain was recorded in a study of T cells after posttransplantation cyclophosphamide. Notes on the study in general: Later post-transplant blood repertoires were often dominated by donor CD8+ memory clones.

There are 15 residues in the CDR3. V lost 7 bases and J lost 4, with 19 bases in between. Germline V gene sequence: CDR1 MDHEN, CDR2 SYDVKM. Control samples came 1 year after myeloablative marrow transplants with methotrexate plus calcineurin inhibitor. Points on this clone: Its antigen is still unknown.

The method was immunoSEQ multiplex PCR; TCRdb's version includes in-frame clones alone and lacks a portion of them. The data contain approximately 9,300 clones, around 90% of them singletons. The chain is built from TRBV28 and TRBJ1-2; D gene uncertain. The TCR sequence derives from a male patient aged 45-60 years who received an allogeneic stem cell transplant from an unrelated donor, was CMV-positive, and had chronic GVHD only. The graft donor may have given rise to some T cells. The material was PBMCs, obtained about 430 days after allogeneic stem cell transplant with calcineurin inhibitor and methotrexate. In nucleotides, the CDR3 is TGTGCCAGCAAACCGATCCGAGTACTATCCTATGGCTACACCTTC. It specifies CASKPIRVLSYGYTF.